This passage covers 26 T cell receptor beta chains from one sample sequenced in a study of shared clonotypes between healthy human individuals. Data came from immunoSEQ multiplex PCR; TCRdb stores just in-frame clones and leaves some out. Of about 590,000 clones in the sample, 95% to 96% were seen once. The naive CD8 fraction comprised CD45RO-negative cells positively selected for CCR7 and excluded terminally differentiated effector memory CD45RA+ cells. The sample taken for sequencing was naive CD8+ T cells sorted from blood. The source is a woman aged 25-40 years in good health.

CDR3 sequence: CASSESSTDTQYF. The CDR3 nucleotides are TGTGCCAGCAGTGAATCTAGCACAGATACGCAGTATTTT. V is TRBV2 and J is TRBJ2-3, with D unclear. The CDR3 length is 13 residues. The V end lost 2 bases, the J end lost 0 bases, and 3 bases lay between the germline ends. Germline loops: CDR1 SNHLY, CDR2 FYNNEI.

The chain recombines TRBV10-2 with TRBJ1-1, with a tentative D call TRBD1 (6 bases). V lost 7 bases to trimming and J lost 11 bases, with 14 bases between them. Germline values: CDR1 WSHSY, CDR2 SAAADI. This CDR3 is built from 11 residues. The CDR3 nucleotides read TGCGCCAGCAAAGAGGGGGTTGCGGCTTTCTTT. It codes for CASKEGVAAFF.

The V gene is TRBV28, the J gene TRBJ2-1; 8 bases line up with TRBD2. Per germline, CDR1 MDHEN and CDR2 SYDVKM. J was trimmed by 8 bases and V by 3 bases; bases with no gene match: 15. This CDR3 region has 17 residues. DNA of the CDR3: TGTGCCAGCAGTTTCCCCCCGACCAGCGGGAGTTGGTATGAGCAGTTCTTC. Translated: CASSFPPTSGSWYEQFF.

The chain has TRBV6-5 and TRBJ1-3; possibly TRBD1 for D (5 bases). Germline CDR1 MNHEY, CDR2 SVGAGI. V lost 2 bases, J lost 2 bases, and 10 bases lay in between. The CDR3 spans 15 residues. The CDR3 spells CASSYEGPTGNTIYF. CDR3 sequence (DNA): TGTGCCAGCAGTTACGAGGGGCCGACTGGAAACACCATATATTTT.

J is TRBJ1-5 and V is TRBV28, with D hard to call. The germline CDR1 and CDR2 sequences are MDHEN and SYDVKM. Trimming removed 6 bases at V and 6 bases at J, with 15 bases between. This CDR3 is built from 14 residues. CDR3 region: CASRPIGLGQPQHF. DNA of the CDR3: TGTGCCAGCAGGCCGATAGGGCTGGGTCAGCCCCAGCATTTT.

V and J are TRBV6-6 and TRBJ2-1; TRBD2 is a possible D gene (6 bases). Deletions cut 7 bases from V and 10 bases from J, with 14 bases between. This CDR3 contains 12 residues. Germline V gene data show CDR1 as MNHNY and CDR2 as SVGAGI (reference sequence). In DNA form, the CDR3 reads TGTGCCAGCACCCACCAGGCGGGGGAGCAGTTCTTC. As protein: CASTHQAGEQFF.

The rearrangement links TRBV28 to TRBJ1-5; D remains ambiguous. V was cut by 6 bases and J by 9 bases, with 6 bases left in between. The germline V gene has CDR1 MDHEN and CDR2 SYDVKM. This CDR3 comprises 10 residues. The CDR3 reads CASSEGPQHF. CDR3 DNA sequence: TGTGCCAGCAGCGAAGGGCCCCAGCATTTT.

V usage is TRBV4-1 and J usage is TRBJ1-1; D not certain. Trimming shortened V by 4 bases and J by 4 bases, and 10 bases separated the two germline ends. The CDR3 is 13 residues long. Per the germline V gene, CDR1 is MGHRA and CDR2 is YSYEKL. As DNA, the CDR3 is TGCGCCAGCAGCCTCGTAAGCGTCACTGAAGCTTTCTTT. Amino acids: CASSLVSVTEAFF.

The CDR3 loop is CASSPSWADYVYEQYF. Written as DNA, the CDR3 is TGTGCCAGCAGCCCCTCGTGGGCGGACTACGTCTACGAGCAGTACTTC. The J gene is TRBJ2-5, the V gene TRBV5-6, with D tentatively TRBD2 (6 bases). TRBJ2-7 explains the end of the DNA better; the J call may be wrong. This CDR3 has 16 residues. Per germline, CDR1 SGHDT and CDR2 YYEEEE.

Only a few counts were recorded for this clone. The rearrangement joins TRBV19 to TRBJ1-1; a possible D gene is TRBD1 (5 bases). Germline V gives CDR1 LNHDA, CDR2 SQIVND (reference sequence). The CDR3 is 15 amino acids. Between the trimmed V and J ends, which lost 1 base and 7 bases, there was a span of 16 bases. CDR3 DNA: TGTGCCAGTAGTATAGTTGAGGGGTGGTTTGGTGAAGCTTTCTTT. Amino acids: CASSIVEGWFGEAFF.

The gene calls are TRBV27 and TRBJ2-3, with a tentative D call TRBD1 (5 bases). V lost 0 bases, J lost 6 bases, and 10 bases lay in between. The germline CDR1 and CDR2 sequences are MNHEY and SMNVEV (reference sequence). The CDR3 is 14 residues long. CDR3 in DNA: TGTGCCAGCAGTTTATCGGGGCGGCCGGATACGCAGTATTTT. This gives the protein CASSLSGRPDTQYF.

CDR3 amino acids: CASSIDTRHEKLFF. In DNA, the CDR3 is TGTGCCAGTAGTATTGACACACGGCATGAAAAACTGTTTTTT. The chain carries TRBV19 and TRBJ1-4, with unresolved D. The CDR3 is 14 residues long. The germline V gene has CDR1 LNHDA and CDR2 SQIVND (reference sequence). Trimming took off 3 bases at V and 6 bases at J, with 11 bases between the two ends.

The chain combines TRBV5-1 with TRBJ2-3; no clear D. There are 15 residues in the CDR3. V was pared by 0 bases and J by 0 bases, with 8 bases between. Germline CDR1 reads SGHRS; CDR2 reads YFSETQ. CDR3 in DNA: TGCGCCAGCAGCTTGGCGTGGAAGAGCACAGATACGCAGTATTTT. Residues: CASSLAWKSTDTQYF.

J is TRBJ2-3 and V is TRBV9; 11 nucleotides line up with TRBD2. This CDR3 has 14 residues. V shed 4 bases, J shed 5 bases, and the junction held 3 bases outside the gene matches. Per germline, CDR1 SGDLS and CDR2 YYNGEE. CDR3 residues: CASSTSGSGDTQYF. In DNA form, the CDR3 reads TGTGCCAGCAGCACTAGCGGGAGTGGAGATACGCAGTATTTT.

This sequence joins TRBV5-6 and TRBJ1-1; maybe TRBD1 (5 bases). Looked up from germline, CDR1 is SGHDT and CDR2 is YYEEEE. Trimming cost V 3 bases and J 4 bases, with 13 bases left between them. The CDR3 is 14 residues long. The CDR3 is CASSSVGVGTEAFF. For the CDR3, the DNA is TGTGCCAGCAGCTCTGTGGGGGTGGGCACTGAAGCTTTCTTT.

The V gene is TRBV28, the J gene TRBJ2-4, with a weak D call TRBD2 (5 bases). This CDR3 comprises 16 residues. V was trimmed by 7 bases and J by 1 base, leaving 17 bases between them. Germline loops: CDR1 MDHEN, CDR2 SYDVKM. For the CDR3, the DNA is TGTGCCAGCACCTCACAGAGGACTCCTGCCAAAAACATTCAGTACTTC. It is translated as CASTSQRTPAKNIQYF.

This chain uses TRBV27 with TRBJ2-6, with 8 nucleotides matching TRBD2. V was pared by 3 bases and J by 0 bases, with 4 bases of the junction left unmatched. CDR1 is MNHEY, CDR2 SMNVEV, per germline (reference sequence). The CDR3 has 17 residues. The CDR3: CASSLIAGSSGANVLTF. The CDR3 DNA reads as TGTGCCAGCAGTTTGATAGCGGGGAGCTCTGGGGCCAACGTCCTGACTTTC.

The chain couples TRBV28 to TRBJ2-5; 12 bases agree with TRBD2. This CDR3 contains 15 residues. Germline V gives CDR1 MDHEN, CDR2 SYDVKM. V shed 4 bases and J 5 bases; nucleotides not matched to a gene: 5. The CDR3 coding sequence is TGTGCCAGCAGTTATCCTAGCGGGAGGGGGGAGACCCAGTACTTC. The encoded protein is CASSYPSGRGETQYF.

As regards this clone: The junction and the germline gene differ at one end; a read error may be behind it. This chain joins TRBV28 and TRBJ1-3, with D unresolved. In germline, CDR1 is MDHEN, CDR2 SYDVKM. The CDR3 extends over 12 amino acids. The CDR3 DNA reads TGTGCCAGCAGTTTCAGCTTAAACACCACATATTTT. Protein: CASSFSLNTTYF.

This chain connects TRBV15 to TRBJ1-4; the D gene is possibly TRBD1 (6 bases). Germline CDR1 reads LNHNV; CDR2 reads YYDKDF (reference sequence). With 1 base removed from V and 4 bases from J, the gap between germline ends came to 10 bases. The CDR3 has 15 residues. The CDR3 spells CATSRGWGLNEKLFF. The CDR3 nucleotides are TGTGCCACCAGCAGAGGTTGGGGGCTTAATGAAAAACTGTTTTTT.

The chain has TRBV19 and TRBJ1-5; 8 nucleotides agree with TRBD1. The V segment lost 7 bases and the J segment 6 bases; nucleotides outside the gene matches: 14. Looked up from germline, CDR1 is LNHDA and CDR2 is SQIVND (reference sequence). The CDR3 sequence is 16 residues long. The CDR3 DNA is TGTGCCAGTAAAATAGGGACAGGAGGTTGGGGTCAGCCCCAGCATTTT. Amino acids: CASKIGTGGWGQPQHF.

This sequence joins TRBV4-2 and TRBJ1-1; 8 bases line up with TRBD1. The CDR3 extends over 15 amino acids. From germline, CDR1 is LGHNA and CDR2 YNFKEQ. V dropped 0 bases and J dropped 4; count of bases not matched to a gene: 4. The CDR3 DNA follows: TGTGCCAGCAGCCAAGAGCACCAGGGGGCCACTGAAGCTTTCTTT. It codes for CASSQEHQGATEAFF.

The rearrangement joins TRBV4-2 to TRBJ2-1; weak D call: TRBD1 (6 bases). Germline CDR1 reads LGHNA; CDR2 reads YNFKEQ. V lost 0 bases and J 4 bases, leaving 16 bases between the germline ends. CDR3 length: 17 amino acids. CDR3 amino acids: CASSQEYKGQLYNEQFF. The DNA for the CDR3 is TGTGCCAGCAGCCAAGAGTATAAAGGACAGCTTTACAATGAGCAGTTCTTC.

CDR3 loop: CAWTFGGSTEAFF. For the CDR3, the DNA is TGTGCCTGGACCTTTGGAGGGTCCACTGAAGCTTTCTTT. The chain employs TRBV30 and TRBJ1-1; D is ambiguous. Per the germline V gene, CDR1 is GTSNPN and CDR2 is SVGIG (reference sequence). The CDR3 covers 13 residues. The ends were cut back, 4 bases at V and 4 bases at J, with 13 bases in the middle.

J is TRBJ2-1 and V is TRBV30, with D tentatively TRBD2 (5 bases). Germline CDR1 GTSNPN, CDR2 SVGIG (reference sequence). V gave up 3 bases and J gave up 10 bases, with 16 bases separating them. CDR3 length: 13 amino acids. Here the CDR3 reads CAWRSRGRREQFF. CDR3 nucleotide sequence: TGTGCCTGGAGGTCCCGGGGAAGGAGAGAGCAGTTCTTC.

The V call is TRBV2, the J call TRBJ2-7, with D uncertain. V was pared by 4 bases and J by 5 bases, with 6 bases between. CDR1 SNHLY and CDR2 FYNNEI come from the germline V gene. This CDR3 is 11 amino acids long. CDR3 in amino acids: CASSVKDEQYF. For the CDR3, the DNA is TGTGCCAGCAGTGTTAAGGACGAGCAGTACTTC.